This T cell receptor beta chain was documented in a study of control samples from healthy donors and cancer patients. The germline gives CDR1 LGHDT, CDR2 YNNKEL (reference sequence). V lost 1 base, J lost 5 bases, and 8 bases stayed unmatched. This CDR3 has 16 residues. Some clones are missing from TCRdb's copy, which holds only in-frame ones; the method was immunoSEQ multiplex PCR. The data contain roughly 180,000 clones, about nine tenths of them seen just once; the ten biggest clones take up roughly 2%. V is TRBV3-1 (or the pseudogene TRBV3-2) and J is TRBJ2-5; 9 bases agree with TRBD2. This sequence was found in a woman in her thirties or forties in good health. The sample taken for sequencing was blood. The CDR3 region has the DNA TGTGCCAGCAGCCAAGCCCTACTAGCGGGTCAGGAGACCCAGTACTTC. It translates to CASSQALLAGQETQYF.